This is a list of T cell receptor beta chains from one sample in a study of blood T cells in healthy people across ages. TCRdb re-called the 5' RACE reads with MiXCR, one entry per CDR3 protein. The sample gives hundreds of thousands of distinct CDR3 sequences, 49% of which show up once; roughly 34% is in the top ten. The specimen was blood. The origin of the receptors is a woman aged 55 to 70 in good health. CDR3s include the opening cysteine and the closing phenylalanine or tryptophan. The D gene is left open where the match is weak. Rows give clone size only sometimes, using once, few, many, or a class for an expanded clone.

TRBJ2-7 | . | TRBV29-1 | . | TGCAGCGTGGCCGGGACGCGCTACGAGCAGTACTTC | CSVAGTRYEQYF
TRBJ1-2 | TRBD1 | TRBV7-2 | . | TGTGCCAGCGAAACAGGGGCGGGGGCTGGCTACACCTTC | CASETGAGAGYTF
TRBJ2-7 | . | TRBV7-9 | . | TGTGCCAGCAGCTTAACAGGGACTACCTACGAGCAGTACTTC | CASSLTGTTYEQYF
TRBJ1-2 | . | TRBV7-2 | many | TGTGCCAGCAGTAGAAACCACCCCGGCTATACTAACTATGGCTACACCTTC | CASSRNHPGYTNYGYTF
TRBJ2-7 | . | TRBV7-3 | . | TGTGCCAGCAGGTTAATTCGTGGGAAGCAGTACTTC | CASRLIRGKQYF
TRBJ1-4 | TRBD1 | TRBV4-3 | . | TGCGCCAGCAGCCAAGACCCCACCCGGGACAGGCGGGAAGAACTGTTTTTT | CASSQDPTRDRREELFF
TRBJ2-3 | . | TRBV28 | few | TGTGCCAGCAGCTTATGGCAGGGAACAGATACGCAGTATTTT | CASSLWQGTDTQYF
TRBJ2-7 | TRBD1 | TRBV5-1 | . | TGCGCCAGCAGCTTGTTACCCTTGACAGGGACCTACGAGCAGTACTTC | CASSLLPLTGTYEQYF
TRBJ1-1 | . | TRBV5-1 | . | TGCGCCAGCTCAGAACCGAACACTGGAGCTTTCTTT | CASSEPNTGAFF
TRBJ2-2 | . | TRBV5-1 | . | TGCGCCAGCAGCCGCACGACCGACCAAACAGTCACCGGGGAGCTGTTTTTT | CASSRTTDQTVTGELFF
TRBJ2-1 | TRBD2 | TRBV4-3 | many | TGCGCCAGCAGCCAAGGAGGGGGGACTAGCGGGAGGGATCGGGATGAGCAGTTCTTC | CASSQGGGTSGRDRDEQFF
TRBJ2-3 | . | TRBV20-1 | few | TGCAGTGCTTTCACAGATACGCAGTATTTT | CSAFTDTQYF
TRBJ2-1 | . | TRBV25-1 | . | TGTGCCAGCAGTGAAACGAGGGGAGCTCTCTACAATGAGCAGTTCTTC | CASSETRGALYNEQFF
TRBJ2-1 | TRBD2 | TRBV6-6 | . | TGTGCCAGCAGTTACTCGAGACTAGCGGCCTACGAGCAGTTCTTC | CASSYSRLAAYEQFF
TRBJ2-1 | . | TRBV29-1 | . | TGCAGCGTTGAAGTCAGTGGGAGGGGGGTCAATGAGCAGTTCTTC | CSVEVSGRGVNEQFF
TRBJ2-7 | . | TRBV6-5 | . | TGTGCCAGCAGTGAACGCAAGCCCTACGAGCAGTACTTC | CASSERKPYEQYF
TRBJ2-2 | . | TRBV29-1 | few | TGCAGCGTTGTGGGAGAGGCCGGGGAGCTGTTTTTT | CSVVGEAGELFF
TRBJ2-3 | . | TRBV29-1 | many | TGCAGCGTTCTCCTAAGGGGGCGACTAGCGAGTCAGACAGATACGCAGTATTTT | CSVLLRGRLASQTDTQYF
TRBJ1-2 | . | TRBV13 | few | TGTGCCAGCAGCTTCCGGGACGCTGGCCCCTATGGCTACACCTTC | CASSFRDAGPYGYTF
TRBJ2-5 | TRBD1 | TRBV7-3 | . | TGTGCCAGCAGCACCTCAGGGGGCAACCAAGAGACCCAGTACTTC | CASSTSGGNQETQYF
TRBJ2-7 | TRBD1 | TRBV4-1 | few | TGCGCCAGCAGCCGAAGGTCCGGGACAGGGTCCTCCTACGAGCAGTACTTC | CASSRRSGTGSSYEQYF
TRBJ2-5 | . | TRBV10-3 | many | TGTGCCATCAGTGAGCAAGAGACCCAGTACTTC | CAISEQETQYF
TRBJ2-6 | . | TRBV9 | . | TGTGCCAGCAGCGTAGTAGGGACTCGTCTCTCTGGGGCCAACGTCCTGACTTTC | CASSVVGTRLSGANVLTF
TRBJ1-2 | . | TRBV9 | . | TGTGCCAGCAGCGCCCCGGGACGGGGGGCTAGCTATGGCTACACCTTC | CASSAPGRGASYGYTF
TRBJ2-7 | . | TRBV6-5 | . | TGTGCCAGTTCATCCACGGGACAAAAGTCCAACGAGCAGTACTTC | CASSSTGQKSNEQYF
TRBJ2-1 | . | TRBV27 | few | TGTGCCAGCAGTCGAGGAGCCAACCTTAAGCAGTTCTTC | CASSRGANLKQFF
TRBJ2-5 | TRBD2 | TRBV7-2 | few | TGTGCCAGCAGCGCCAAACTAGCGGGACGCCAAGAGACCCAGTACTTC | CASSAKLAGRQETQYF
TRBJ2-1 | . | TRBV7-2 | . | TGTGCCAGCAGCTCGACAGGAGATAATTACAATGAGCAGTTCTTC | CASSSTGDNYNEQFF
TRBJ2-3 | . | TRBV5-1 | . | TGCGCCAGCAGCTTGGAGTCTCGAGGGAATACGCAGTATTTT | CASSLESRGNTQYF
TRBJ1-1 | TRBD1 | TRBV27 | many | TGTGCCAGCAGTTTAGGGACAGGGGCGAACACTGAAGCTTTCTTT | CASSLGTGANTEAFF
TRBJ1-6 | . | TRBV14 | . | TGTGCCAGCAGCCAAGATGCCGGGTTGCTTTCACCCCTCCACTTT | CASSQDAGLLSPLHF
TRBJ2-3 | . | TRBV20-1 | once | TGCAGTGCATGGAGCGAGGGTGATACGCAGTATTTT | CSAWSEGDTQYF
TRBJ2-7 | . | TRBV5-1 | few | TGCGCCAGCAGCTTGGGACAGTTAACCTACGAGCAGTACTTC | CASSLGQLTYEQYF
TRBJ2-5 | TRBD2 | TRBV7-2 | many | TGTGCCAGCAGCCCGACGGGACTAGCGGGAGGGCTTGAGACCCAGTACTTC | CASSPTGLAGGLETQYF
TRBJ2-5 | . | TRBV7-6 | . | TGTGCCAGCAGCTCAAGACCCGTTTCCAATGAGCAGTACTTC | CASSSRPVSNEQYF
TRBJ2-7 | . | TRBV12-3/TRBV12-4 | . | TGTGCCAGCAGTTCACTGAGGGGGGGGTCCTACGAGCAGTACTTC | CASSSLRGGSYEQYF
TRBJ1-2 | . | TRBV28 | once | TGTGCCAGCAGTTTAATGAGGGAAGACAACTATGGCTACACCTTC | CASSLMREDNYGYTF
TRBJ2-4 | . | TRBV12-3/TRBV12-4 | . | TGTGCCAGCACCCGGGGAGGGGGCGAGAACATTCAGTACTTC | CASTRGGGENIQYF
TRBJ2-7 | . | TRBV7-2 | . | TGTGCCAGCAGGACGGGTCCTACCCAGTACTTC | CASRTGPTQYF
TRBJ1-2 | . | TRBV29-1 | few | TGCAGCGTGTGGGCCTGGAGCAACTATGGCTACACCTTC | CSVWAWSNYGYTF
TRBJ2-1 | TRBD2 | TRBV5-1 | many | TGCGCCAGCAGCCCAGAGGGCGGGAGAAGACAGTTCTTC | CASSPEGGRRQFF
TRBJ2-4 | . | TRBV7-8 | . | TGTGCCAGCAGCCCCGTACTGGGGCTTACCAAAAACATTCAGTACTTC | CASSPVLGLTKNIQYF
TRBJ1-1 | . | TRBV20-1 | . | TGCAGTGCTAGTCCCCCCTCAAGGAACACTGAAGCTTTCTTT | CSASPPSRNTEAFF
TRBJ2-1 | TRBD2 | TRBV29-1 | few | TGCAGCGTTGAAGTTTTTCCCGGGACTAGCGGGACCTATGAGCAGTTCTTC | CSVEVFPGTSGTYEQFF
TRBJ2-7 | TRBD2 | TRBV20-1 | . | TGCAGTGCCATGGGGGCTAGCGGGAGGGCGGACGAGCAGTACTTC | CSAMGASGRADEQYF
TRBJ1-1 | . | TRBV4-1 | . | TGCGCCAGCAGCCAAGTTACGACCCGAAACACTGAAGCTTTCTTT | CASSQVTTRNTEAFF
TRBJ1-1 | . | TRBV28 | . | TGTGCCAGCAGTTTATATAAACATGAAGCTTTCTTT | CASSLYKHEAFF
TRBJ2-7 | . | TRBV7-9 | . | TGTGCCAGCACCTCCGGGACACCTTACGAGCAGTACTTC | CASTSGTPYEQYF
TRBJ2-2 | TRBD1 | TRBV15 | . | TGTGCCACCAGCAGGGCCGGGACAGGGGCGACGGAGCTGTTTTTT | CATSRAGTGATELFF
TRBJ2-4 | TRBD2 | TRBV20-1 | . | TGCAGTGCTAGACTCCAGCGGGAGGGCCGGGTAGCCAAAAACATTCAGTACTTC | CSARLQREGRVAKNIQYF
TRBJ2-2 | . | TRBV5-1 | . | TGCGCCAGCAGCTTGGGAATTCACCAGGGCGGGGAGCTGTTTTTT | CASSLGIHQGGELFF
TRBJ1-2 | TRBD1 | TRBV20-1 | . | TGCAGTGCTAGTGGTGGGACAGGGGGCGGGTATGGCTACACCTTC | CSASGGTGGGYGYTF
TRBJ2-1 | TRBD2 | TRBV12-3/TRBV12-4 | . | TGTGCCAGCAGTTTAGCACTAGCGGGAGCGCATGAGCAGTTCTTC | CASSLALAGAHEQFF
TRBJ1-4 | . | TRBV14 | few | TGTGCCAGCAGCCAAGTTGTCGGAGGTTTACTGTTTTTT | CASSQVVGGLLFF
TRBJ2-6 | . | TRBV28 | few | TGTGCCAGCAGGAGTGGGACCGGATTCTCTGGGGCCAACGTTCTGACTTTC | CASRSGTGFSGANVLTF
TRBJ2-1 | TRBD1 | TRBV5-6 | . | TGTGCCAGCAGCACCGGACAGGGTGACTCCTACAATGAGCAGTTCTTC | CASSTGQGDSYNEQFF
TRBJ2-7 | . | TRBV20-1 | few | TGCAGTGCGAATACAGGGACCTACGAGCAGTACTTC | CSANTGTYEQYF
TRBJ2-7 | . | TRBV30 | . | TGTGCCTGGAGTGACAGCTCCTACGAGCAGTACTTC | CAWSDSSYEQYF
TRBJ2-7 | TRBD1 | TRBV10-3 | . | TGTGCCATCAGCCTGACCCCCGGGACAGGGGCCTACGAGCAGTACTTC | CAISLTPGTGAYEQYF